Following are 4 T cell receptor beta chains from one sample sequenced in a study of cytomegalovirus exposure and HLA in healthy donors. It was with 60 Vbeta and 13 Jbeta primers that the PCR ran. Generated by immunoSEQ multiplex PCR, the TCRdb table keeps only in-frame clones and is missing some. Among around 20,000 clones listed, 70% to 80% were seen once. Sequenced: PBMCs. The receptors were sampled from a man between 18 and 29 years old in good health and CMV-seronegative.

The chain links TRBV25-1 to TRBJ1-5; D might be TRBD1 (5 bases). Trimming stripped 6 bases from V and 5 bases from J, with 11 bases between. Germline V gene sequence: CDR1 MGHDK, CDR2 SYGVNS. This CDR3 has 13 residues. The DNA of the CDR3 is TGTGCCAGCAGCCCGACAGAGTATCAGCCCCAGCATTTT. The encoded protein is CASSPTEYQPQHF. Supplemented by reference TRBV25-1 and TRBJ1-5, the full variable domain reads EADIYQTPRYLVIGTGKKITLECSQTMGHDKMYWYQQDPGMELHLIHYSYGVNSTEKGDLSSESTVSRIRTEHFPLTLESARPSHTSQYLCASSPTEYQPQHFGDGTRLSIL.

This chain uses TRBV5-6 with TRBJ2-3, with 8 nucleotides matching TRBD2. V dropped 4 bases and J dropped 2; count of bases not matched to a gene: 12. Germline CDR1 reads SGHDT; CDR2 reads YYEEEE. This CDR3 region has 17 residues. Written as DNA, the CDR3 is TGTGCCAGCAGCCGTCTTTCCGCGGGGGGCTACACAGATACGCAGTATTTT. This codes for CASSRLSAGGYTDTQYF. The full variable domain, rest sourced from reference TRBV5-6 and TRBJ2-3, is DAGVTQSPTHLIKTRGQQVTLRCSPKSGHDTVSWYQQALGQGPQFIFQYYEEEERQRGNFPDRFSGHQFPNYSSELNVNALLLGDSALYLCASSRLSAGGYTDTQYFGPGTRLTVL.

The chain couples TRBV30 to TRBJ1-6, with D hard to call. The length of the CDR3 is 13 residues. Trimming removed 3 bases at V and 9 bases at J, with 12 bases between. The germline V gene has CDR1 GTSNPN and CDR2 SVGIG (reference sequence). The CDR3 DNA follows: TGTGCCTGGAGGCCTCTGCCTAGTTCACCCCTCCACTTT. Residues: CAWRPLPSSPLHF.

The chain links TRBV29-1 to TRBJ2-5; D not resolved. In germline, CDR1 is SQVTM, CDR2 ANQGSEA. V was trimmed by 6 bases and J by 2 bases, leaving 4 bases between them. The CDR3 contains 10 residues. The CDR3 here is CSVTQETQYF. The CDR3 DNA reads TGCAGCGTCACACAAGAGACCCAGTACTTC.